This entry lists 22 T cell receptor beta chains sequenced from one sample in a study of cytomegalovirus exposure and HLA in healthy donors. The study ran its PCR with 60 Vbeta and 13 Jbeta primers. Using immunoSEQ multiplex PCR, the repertoire was profiled, and TCRdb retains in-frame clones only, with some absent. The sample has some 170,000 clones; over 75% are singletons. The source material was PBMCs. All receptors derive from a man in his forties or fifties in good health and CMV-seropositive.

The V and J genes are TRBV14 and TRBJ1-2; 9 bases agree with TRBD1. V lost 4 bases, J lost 8 bases, and 5 bases stayed unmatched. Germline V gene data show CDR1 as SGHDN and CDR2 as FVKESK. CDR3 length equals 13 residues. DNA of the CDR3: TGTGCCAGCAGCCCCCGGACAGGGGACGGCTACACCTTC. Protein product: CASSPRTGDGYTF.

This chain connects TRBV5-4 to TRBJ1-2; 7 nucleotides line up with TRBD1. Losses at the gene ends were 4 bases for V and 8 bases for J; bases not matched to a gene: 8. The CDR3 is made up of 13 amino acids. Germline-derived CDR1 and CDR2 are SGHNT and YYREEE (reference sequence). CDR3 in DNA: TGTGCCAGCAGCGCGACAGGGTGGGTAGGCTACACCTTC. Its translation: CASSATGWVGYTF.

This clone was detected only once. The chain has TRBV5-1 and TRBJ1-2; perhaps TRBD1 as D (5 bases). Germline V gene lookup returns CDR1 SGHRS and CDR2 YFSETQ. The CDR3 runs to 14 residues. Trimming removed 4 bases at V and 2 bases at J, with 12 bases between. The CDR3 bases are TGCGCCAGCAGCCCGGCGGGGGGAAACTATGGCTACACCTTC. Its translation is CASSPAGGNYGYTF. Drawing the rest from reference TRBV5-1 and TRBJ1-2, the complete variable domain is KAGVTQTPRYLIKTRGQQVTLSCSPISGHRSVSWYQQTPGQGLQFLFEYFSETQRNKGNFPGRFSGRQFSNSRSEMNVSTLELGDSALYLCASSPAGGNYGYTFGSGTRLTVV.

This clone was seen once. The chain couples TRBV19 to TRBJ2-1; D is possibly TRBD2 (6 bases). This CDR3 comprises 16 residues. CDR1 is LNHDA and CDR2 is SQIVND in the germline V gene (reference sequence). V was trimmed by 5 bases and J by 5 bases, leaving 19 bases between them. This CDR3 is CASSRPGSGQDNEQFF. The CDR3 DNA is TGTGCCAGTAGTCGGCCGGGGAGCGGGCAAGACAATGAGCAGTTCTTC.

The chain has TRBV5-1 and TRBJ2-2; TRBD2 aligns across 7 bases. Germline trimming cut 4 bases from V and 0 bases from J; bases unmatched to any gene: 6. CDR3 length equals 16 residues. The germline V gene encodes CDR1 SGHRS and CDR2 YFSETQ. The CDR3 here is CASSPLAAANTGELFF. The CDR3, as DNA: TGCGCCAGCAGCCCGCTAGCGGCCGCGAACACCGGGGAGCTGTTTTTT.

The chain recombines TRBV5-6 with TRBJ2-2, with 11 bases matching TRBD2. The CDR3 sequence is 16 residues long. The ends lost 6 bases at V and 9 bases at J; junction bases unmatched: 13. Germline V gene sequence: CDR1 SGHDT, CDR2 YYEEEE. The CDR3 nucleotides read TGTGCCAGCATCTTAGCGGGAGGGCCTGGGAGCCGGGAGCTGTTTTTT. Protein sequence: CASILAGGPGSRELFF.

This clone was detected a few times. The chain carries TRBV27 and TRBJ2-3; 7 bases fit TRBD2. Per germline, CDR1 MNHEY and CDR2 SMNVEV (reference sequence). The CDR3 covers 15 residues. The V gene end was trimmed by 5 bases and the J gene end by 4 bases; junction bases not matched to a gene: 9. This chain's CDR3 is CASSTASGGPDTQYF. In DNA form, the CDR3 reads TGTGCCAGCAGTACCGCTAGCGGAGGCCCAGATACGCAGTATTTT.

The chain links TRBV9 to TRBJ2-7, with a tentative D call TRBD1 (6 bases). The V and J ends lost 3 bases and 6 bases respectively, with 19 bases between them. This CDR3 comprises 15 residues. Germline V gene lookup returns CDR1 SGDLS and CDR2 YYNGEE. CDR3 sequence reads: CASSAGVGVRSEQYF. For the CDR3, the DNA is TGTGCCAGCAGCGCAGGGGTTGGGGTCAGGAGCGAGCAGTACTTC.

This clone was seen just once. The V and J genes are TRBV7-2 and TRBJ2-1, with TRBD2 matching over 14 bases. Germline CDR1 SGHTA, CDR2 FQGNSA. The V segment lost 1 base and the J segment 7 bases; nucleotides outside the gene matches: 3. The CDR3 consists of 16 residues. In nucleotides, the CDR3 is TGTGCCAGCAGCTTAGTGGGGACTAGCGGGAGTAATGAGCAGTTCTTC. This encodes CASSLVGTSGSNEQFF.

This chain uses TRBV6-4 with TRBJ2-3; D is possibly TRBD2 (6 bases). The CDR3 totals 17 residues. Trimming removed 0 bases at V and 5 bases at J, with 18 bases between. CDR1 is MRHNA and CDR2 is SNTAGT in the germline V gene. The CDR3 sequence is CASSDSRAGGPRDTQYF. The DNA of the CDR3 is TGTGCCAGCAGTGACTCGAGAGCCGGAGGGCCAAGAGATACGCAGTATTTT.

This clone was seen just once. V and J are TRBV7-2 and TRBJ2-1; the D is unclear. This CDR3 is 12 amino acids long. The ends were cut back, 6 bases at V and 9 bases at J, with 12 bases in the middle. Germline V CDR1 and CDR2: SGHTA, FQGNSA. The CDR3 loop is CASSLVLGEQFF. CDR3 DNA sequence: TGTGCCAGCAGTCTAGTGCTTGGTGAGCAGTTCTTC.

CDR3 region: CASSLALAGAYEQYF. Written as DNA, the CDR3 is TGTGCCAGCAGTTTAGCACTAGCGGGAGCCTACGAGCAGTACTTC. This chain joins TRBV28 and TRBJ2-7; TRBD2 matches 11 bases. CDR1 is MDHEN, CDR2 SYDVKM, per germline. The J segment lost 2 bases and the V segment lost 2 bases, leaving 2 bases of the junction unmatched. The CDR3 sequence is 15 residues long.

This clone was seen a handful of times. The chain couples TRBV28 to TRBJ2-2; TRBD2 aligns across 8 bases. CDR3 length: 16 amino acids. The V gene's germline CDR1 is MDHEN and CDR2 SYDVKM. After removal of 4 bases from V and 1 base from J, the junction contained 5 bases not matched to a gene. CDR3 region: CASSSPSGRNTGELFF. As DNA, the CDR3 is TGTGCCAGCAGTTCTCCTAGCGGGCGGAACACCGGGGAGCTGTTTTTT.

The V gene is TRBV19, the J gene TRBJ2-2; D gene uncertain. Germline assignment: CDR1 LNHDA and CDR2 SQIVND (reference sequence). This CDR3 is built from 13 residues. V was shortened by 2 bases and J by 2 bases, with 3 bases between the two germline ends. CDR3 amino acids: CASSIQNTGELFF. The CDR3 region has the DNA TGTGCCAGTAGTATACAAAACACCGGGGAGCTGTTTTTT.

J is TRBJ2-5 and V is TRBV5-1, with 8 bases aligning to TRBD2. The length of the CDR3 is 15 residues. J was trimmed by 7 bases and V by 0 bases; bases with no gene match: 8. Germline loops: CDR1 SGHRS, CDR2 YFSETQ. The DNA for the CDR3 is TGCGCCAGCAGCTTGGCGGGAGGGACTCCGCCGACCCAGTACTTC. Encoded protein: CASSLAGGTPPTQYF.

The V and J genes are TRBV7-8 and TRBJ1-2, with 7 bases identical to TRBD1. The CDR3 has 15 amino acids. Per the germline V gene, CDR1 is SGHVS and CDR2 is FQNEAQ. V trimming: 4 bases; J trimming: 2 bases; junction bases outside the gene matches: 7. The CDR3 loop is CASSSSLQGNYGYTF. CDR3 bases: TGTGCCAGCAGCTCTAGCTTACAGGGGAACTATGGCTACACCTTC.

The chain couples TRBV11-3 to TRBJ2-7, with unresolved D. Germline CDR1 and CDR2: SGHNT and YENEEA. This CDR3 comprises 13 residues. Trimming cost V 7 bases and J 0 bases, with 10 bases left between them. The CDR3 here is CASTPRLSYEQYF. In DNA, the CDR3 is TGTGCCAGCACCCCCCGACTCTCCTACGAGCAGTACTTC.

This clone was observed a handful of times. The chain recombines TRBV6-1 with TRBJ2-1; TRBD2 matches 9 bases. Germline V gives CDR1 MNHNS, CDR2 SASEGT. J gave up 8 bases and V 5 bases, and 7 bases lay outside the gene matches. CDR3 length equals 14 residues. In DNA, the CDR3 is TGTGCCAGCAGTTTATTTAGCGGGAGATATGAGCAGTTCTTC. It codes for CASSLFSGRYEQFF.

The chain links TRBV29-1 to TRBJ2-3; possibly TRBD1 for D (6 bases). The V gene lost 4 bases and the J gene lost 10 bases, with 15 bases spanning the gap. CDR1 and CDR2 from the germline V gene are SQVTM and ANQGSEA. The CDR3 spans 12 residues. The CDR3 spells CSVAGSPGAQYF. The CDR3 DNA follows: TGCAGCGTTGCCGGCAGCCCAGGGGCGCAGTATTTT.

CDR3 bases: TGCGCCAGCAGCCAAACATTACAGGGCCATACGCAGTATTTT. Translated, it gives CASSQTLQGHTQYF. The chain recombines TRBV4-1 with TRBJ2-3, with a tentative D call TRBD1 (6 bases). Trimming removed 2 bases at V and 7 bases at J, with 13 bases between. The CDR3 runs to 14 residues. The germline CDR1 and CDR2 sequences are MGHRA and YSYEKL.

This clone has just a few counts. The CDR3 DNA is TGCGCCAGCAGCCAAGGAACGGGAATGGCTGGGGCCAACGTCCTGACTTTC. Its protein is CASSQGTGMAGANVLTF. The chain links TRBV4-1 to TRBJ2-6, with D possibly TRBD2 on 5 matching bases. The CDR3 spans 17 residues. The V end was cut by 1 base, the J end by 2 bases, with 12 bases between. Germline CDR1 and CDR2: MGHRA and YSYEKL.

The V call is TRBV28, the J call TRBJ2-2, with 9 bases identical to TRBD1. This CDR3 is 16 amino acids long. From germline, CDR1 is MDHEN and CDR2 SYDVKM. J was trimmed by 6 bases and V by 1 base; bases with no gene match: 6. The CDR3, as DNA: TGTGCCAGCAGTTTATTTGGACAGGGGAGGGCCGGGGAGCTGTTTTTT. Protein product: CASSLFGQGRAGELFF. Combining the CDR3 with reference TRBV28 and TRBJ2-2 gives the whole variable domain DVKVTQSSRYLVKRTGEKVFLECVQDMDHENMFWYRQDPGLGLRLIYFSYDVKMKEKGDIPEGYSVSREKKERFSLILESASTNQTSMYLCASSLFGQGRAGELFFGEGSRLTVL.